The clone carrying this T cell receptor beta chain was seen only a few times. Its antigen is still unknown. Molecules of cDNA were individually given unique molecular identifiers that were attached to them. TCRdb processed the 5' RACE reads anew with MiXCR; each CDR3 protein has one entry. The sample consists of 43,000 or so distinct CDR3 sequences, under 7.5% of them appearing once. This CDR3 has 15 amino acids. V lost 4 bases and J lost 2, with 11 bases in between. Germline-derived CDR1 and CDR2 are ENHRY and SYGVKD. These data come from a study of early T cells in non-severe SARS-CoV-2 infection. Background on the study: The authors sequenced bulk RNA from unsorted whole blood, leaving chains unpaired. Notes on the study in general: Using VDJdb, the matching emphasized anti-spike CD8 responses while missing private and CD4 specificities.

The chain carries TRBV10-3 and TRBJ2-2; the D gene is possibly TRBD2 (6 bases). Sequencing input: whole blood. The sequence was obtained from an adult who was a healthcare worker with PCR-confirmed SARS-CoV-2 infection or an uninfected control (not recorded which). The CDR3 coding sequence is TGTGCCATCAGTGCCGGGACTCAAAACACCGGGGAGCTGTTTTTT. Encoded protein: CAISAGTQNTGELFF.